The 14 T cell receptor beta chains below were found in one sample sequenced in a study of cytomegalovirus exposure and HLA in healthy donors. Vbeta (60) and Jbeta (13) primers were used in the PCR. Sequenced by immunoSEQ multiplex PCR; TCRdb stores in-frame clones only, minus some. This sample has 150,000 to 200,000 clones, with 80% found just once. The sample consisted of PBMCs. The receptors originated from a man aged 25 to 40 in good health and CMV-seropositive.

The rearrangement joins TRBV13 to TRBJ2-1, with 8 bases aligning to TRBD2. V trimming: 5 bases; J trimming: 5 bases; junction bases outside the gene matches: 8. This CDR3 has 15 residues. Germline lookup yields CDR1 PRHDT and CDR2 FYEKMQ (reference sequence). CDR3: CASSRERGNHNEQFF. The CDR3, as DNA: TGTGCCAGCAGCCGAGAGCGGGGGAACCACAATGAGCAGTTCTTC.

This chain links TRBV5-1 with TRBJ2-5; TRBD2 agrees at 13 bases. Germline V gives CDR1 SGHRS, CDR2 YFSETQ. CDR3 length: 16 amino acids. V shed 2 bases and J 5 bases; nucleotides not matched to a gene: 6. CDR3 sequence: CASSFTSGRAGETQYF. CDR3 bases: TGCGCCAGCAGCTTTACTAGCGGGAGGGCCGGGGAGACCCAGTACTTC.

The chain uses TRBV4-2 and TRBJ1-2; 8 bases line up with TRBD1. CDR3 length: 18 residues. The V gene end was trimmed by 0 bases and the J gene end by 6 bases; junction bases not matched to a gene: 15. Germline loops: CDR1 LGHNA, CDR2 YNFKEQ. The CDR3 is CASSQDYVATGDYNGYTF. The DNA for the CDR3 is TGTGCCAGCAGCCAAGATTATGTAGCGACAGGGGATTATAATGGCTACACCTTC.

Only a few counts were recorded for this clone. J is TRBJ2-7 and V is TRBV28; 14 bases map to TRBD2. The V and J ends lost 6 bases and 7 bases, in that order; junction bases with no gene match: 11. The CDR3 extends over 16 amino acids. The germline gives CDR1 MDHEN, CDR2 SYDVKM. The CDR3 sequence: CASRPTTSGRAREQYF. DNA for the CDR3: TGTGCCAGCAGGCCAACGACTAGCGGGAGGGCCCGGGAGCAGTACTTC.

The chain links TRBV6-4 to TRBJ2-3, with unresolved D. CDR1 is MRHNA, CDR2 SNTAGT, per germline. This CDR3 comprises 15 residues. Trimming removed 0 bases at V and 9 bases at J, with 16 bases between. The CDR3 DNA follows: TGTGCCAGCAGTGACTCGAACAGTAATGTACTCACGCAGTATTTT. It codes for CASSDSNSNVLTQYF.

The chain joins TRBV28 to TRBJ2-7, with 7 bases that match TRBD2. The V gene's germline CDR1 is MDHEN and CDR2 SYDVKM. Trimming cost V 4 bases and J 0 bases; bases outside gene matches: 15. The CDR3 covers 18 residues. CDR3 residues: CASSYPPSRLADSYEQYF. CDR3 bases: TGTGCCAGCAGTTACCCCCCCTCGCGGCTAGCGGACTCCTACGAGCAGTACTTC. The full variable domain, in which reference TRBV28 and TRBJ2-7 provide the parts outside the CDR3, is DVKVTQSSRYLVKRTGEKVFLECVQDMDHENMFWYRQDPGLGLRLIYFSYDVKMKEKGDIPEGYSVSREKKERFSLILESASTNQTSMYLCASSYPPSRLADSYEQYFGPGTRLTVT.

The chain carries TRBV28 and TRBJ1-5, with 10 bases lining up with TRBD1. Trimming cost V 8 bases and J 7 bases; bases outside gene matches: 14. Germline V CDR1 and CDR2: MDHEN, SYDVKM. The CDR3 contains 16 residues. CDR3 sequence: CASGRRGQGLQQPQHF. DNA for the CDR3: TGTGCCAGCGGCCGCAGGGGACAGGGGCTGCAACAGCCCCAGCATTTT.

The CDR3 is CAISEGLAENTGELFF. CDR3 sequence (DNA): TGTGCCATCAGTGAGGGACTAGCGGAGAACACCGGGGAGCTGTTTTTT. The rearrangement joins TRBV10-3 to TRBJ2-2; 10 bases align to TRBD2. The CDR3 spans 16 residues. Trimming cost V 2 bases and J 1 base; bases outside gene matches: 1. Germline V CDR1 and CDR2: ENHRY, SYGVKD.

CDR3 region: CASSATGTEYQETQYF. The CDR3 nucleotides are TGTGCCAGCAGCGCAACCGGGACAGAGTACCAAGAGACCCAGTACTTC. This sequence joins TRBV9 and TRBJ2-5; the match to TRBD1 covers 7 bases. V trimming: 3 bases; J trimming: 0 bases; junction bases outside the gene matches: 8. Germline CDR1 and CDR2: SGDLS and YYNGEE. This CDR3 is built from 16 residues.

The chain recombines TRBV6-5 with TRBJ2-1; TRBD2 is a possible D gene (5 bases). The CDR3 is 15 residues long. Trimming shortened V by 2 bases and J by 1 base, and 9 bases separated the two germline ends. From germline, CDR1 is MNHEY and CDR2 SVGAGI. The DNA for the CDR3 is TGTGCCAGCAGTTACGGGCGGACTTCCTACAATGAGCAGTTCTTC. The encoded protein is CASSYGRTSYNEQFF.

The rearrangement uses TRBV7-2 and TRBJ2-1, with 8 nucleotides matching TRBD2. With V trimmed by 4 bases and J by 1 base, 12 bases remained unmatched. This CDR3 is 18 amino acids long. CDR1 is SGHTA and CDR2 is FQGNSA in the germline V gene. CDR3 amino acids: CASSSELAAFGSYNEQFF. In DNA, the CDR3 is TGTGCCAGCAGCTCTGAACTAGCGGCTTTTGGGTCCTACAATGAGCAGTTCTTC.

The rearrangement joins TRBV7-8 to TRBJ1-1; 8 bases fit TRBD1. Germline V gene lookup returns CDR1 SGHVS and CDR2 FQNEAQ. After removal of 5 bases from V and 1 base from J, the junction contained 9 bases not matched to a gene. CDR3 size: 16 residues. The CDR3 region is CASSLSLDRGNTEAFF. CDR3 bases: TGTGCCAGCAGCCTTTCTCTCGACAGGGGGAACACTGAAGCTTTCTTT.

The rearrangement joins TRBV28 to TRBJ1-1; D is ambiguous. This CDR3 region has 14 residues. Deletions cut 3 bases from V and 1 base from J, with 9 bases between. Germline-derived CDR1 and CDR2 are MDHEN and SYDVKM. CDR3: CASSFGVKNTEAFF. The CDR3 DNA reads TGTGCCAGCAGTTTCGGGGTCAAGAACACTGAAGCTTTCTTT. Complete variable domain (other parts from reference TRBV28 and TRBJ1-1): DVKVTQSSRYLVKRTGEKVFLECVQDMDHENMFWYRQDPGLGLRLIYFSYDVKMKEKGDIPEGYSVSREKKERFSLILESASTNQTSMYLCASSFGVKNTEAFFGQGTRLTVV.

This chain uses TRBV28 with TRBJ1-5, with TRBD1 identical over 9 bases. Trimming removed 5 bases from V and 1 base from J; junction bases left unmatched: 6. CDR1 is MDHEN and CDR2 is SYDVKM in the germline V gene. The CDR3 is 16 amino acids. CDR3 region: CASSRGQGVSNQPQHF. The CDR3 DNA reads as TGTGCCAGCAGTAGGGGACAGGGAGTGAGCAATCAGCCCCAGCATTTT.